This T cell receptor beta chain is from a study of CD8+ T cells in alopecia areata. RNA, once extracted, was reverse transcribed into cDNA for use as the sequencing template. Assay used: immunoSEQ multiplex PCR; TCRdb lists only in-frame clones, some missing. Here the sample spans about 270,000 clones, 60% being singletons. Sample treatment: oral pan-JAK inhibitor, 5-10 mg twice daily. The germline CDR1 and CDR2 sequences are SGHDN and FVKESK. The CDR3 is made up of 13 amino acids. V was clipped by 2 bases and J by 3 bases, with 5 bases between them. To note about this clone: Antigen: not known.

Overall study findings and caveats: As there was one nonresponder, how baseline CD8+ expansion relates to response remains uncertain.

This sample comprised CD4+ T cells sorted from blood, obtained around week 52, from a patient treated with tofacitinib. This sequence originates from a human donor with alopecia areata. This chain links TRBV14 with TRBJ2-4; no definite D call. CDR3 DNA sequence: TGTGCCAGCAGCCAACACAACAAAAACATTCAGTACTTC. The encoded protein is CASSQHNKNIQYF.